Listed below are T cell receptor beta chains from one sample, sequenced in a study of blood T cell repertoires in COVID-19. Method: immunoSEQ multiplex PCR; TCRdb's copy keeps in-frame clones and lacks some. The table lists more than 200,000 clones, about 85% of them singletons. The sequenced sample was PBMCs or T cells enriched from blood (not recorded which). The receptors stem from a woman aged 25-40 years with acute COVID-19. The CDR3 runs from the conserved cysteine through the conserved F or W. The D gene is left open where the match is weak. Not all rows give a size; the values are once, few, many and, for expanded clones, a class.

- | - | TRBJ1-2 | TRBV10-3 | CAINEEGYGYTF | TGTGCCATCAATGAAGAGGGATATGGCTACACCTTC
TRBD1 | - | TRBJ2-5 | TRBV9 | CASSPGTEETQYF | TGTGCCAGCAGCCCTGGGACAGAAGAGACCCAGTACTTC
TRBD1 | - | TRBJ2-7 | TRBV2 | CASTGDRNYEQYF | TGTGCCAGCACCGGGGACAGAAACTACGAGCAGTACTTC
- | - | TRBJ2-7 | TRBV28 | CASSFRLYDHEQYF | TGTGCCAGCAGTTTTCGACTGTACGACCACGAGCAGTACTTC
TRBD1 | - | TRBJ1-2 | TRBV10-3 | CATLVDRENGYTF | TGTGCCACCTTGGTAGACAGGGAGAATGGCTACACCTTC
- | - | TRBJ2-2 | TRBV6-5 | CASREGAGELFF | TGTGCCAGCAGAGAGGGGGCCGGGGAGCTGTTTTTT
- | - | TRBJ1-3 | TRBV5-4 | CASSPAGAGNTIYF | TGTGCCAGCAGCCCCGCAGGGGCTGGAAACACCATATATTTT
- | few | TRBJ2-2 | TRBV3-1/TRBV3-2 | CASRGAPGLKNTGELFF | TGTGCCAGTCGCGGTGCACCGGGACTGAAGAACACCGGGGAGCTGTTTTTT
- | - | TRBJ2-1 | TRBV11-3 | CASSLNRLAYNEQFF | TGTGCCAGCAGCTTAAATCGTCTAGCTTACAATGAGCAGTTCTTC
TRBD1 | - | TRBJ2-5 | TRBV19 | CASRKQGAEETQYF | TGTGCCAGTAGGAAACAGGGGGCGGAAGAGACCCAGTACTTC
TRBD1 | - | TRBJ2-5 | TRBV12-5 | CASGGQGRETQYF | TGTGCTAGTGGGGGACAGGGCCGGGAGACCCAGTACTTC
TRBD1 | once | TRBJ2-3 | TRBV5-4 | CASSGGQGASTDTQYF | TGTGCCAGCAGCGGGGGACAGGGGGCCTCCACAGATACGCAGTATTTT
TRBD2 | - | TRBJ2-7 | TRBV7-2 | CASSSRAGGSLLYEQYF | TGTGCCAGCAGCTCCCGAGCGGGGGGGTCCCTACTCTACGAGCAGTACTTC
TRBD1 | - | TRBJ1-5 | TRBV2 | CASSSQGVNQPQHF | TGTGCCAGCAGTTCACAGGGGGTCAATCAGCCCCAGCATTTT
TRBD2 | - | TRBJ2-1 | TRBV3-1/TRBV3-2 | CASRIGTSGPNEQFF | TGTGCCAGCAGAATCGGGACTAGCGGGCCTAATGAGCAGTTCTTC
TRBD2 | - | TRBJ2-1 | TRBV7-8 | CASSPAGGPGNEQFF | TGTGCCAGCAGCCCCGCGGGAGGGCCTGGGAATGAGCAGTTCTTC
- | - | TRBJ2-7 | TRBV19 | CASSPQPQGPYEQYF | TGTGCCAGTAGTCCGCAACCACAGGGTCCCTACGAGCAGTACTTC
TRBD2 | - | TRBJ2-1 | TRBV3-1/TRBV3-2 | CASSLAGGNEQFF | TGTGCCAGCAGCTTAGCGGGGGGGAATGAGCAGTTCTTC
- | - | TRBJ1-2 | TRBV9 | CASSVGQKGYGYTF | TGTGCCAGCAGCGTAGGACAGAAGGGCTATGGCTACACCTTC
TRBD1 | - | TRBJ1-1 | TRBV7-9 | CASSRQGGNTEAFF | TGTGCCAGCAGCCGACAGGGTGGGAACACTGAAGCTTTCTTT
TRBD1 | - | TRBJ2-5 | TRBV7-9 | CASSLSQGAIETQYF | TGTGCCAGCAGCTTATCCCAGGGGGCAATAGAGACCCAGTACTTC
TRBD2 | - | TRBJ2-7 | TRBV23-1 | CASSHPFSPAGDPYEQYF | TGCGCCAGCAGTCACCCATTTTCTCCAGCGGGGGACCCCTACGAGCAGTACTTC
TRBD1 | - | TRBJ1-3 | TRBV13 | CASTPGQGNTIYF | TGTGCCAGCACCCCGGGACAGGGAAACACCATATATTTT
- | - | TRBJ1-1 | TRBV27 | CASSATRGTEAFF | TGTGCCAGCAGTGCCACCCGGGGGACTGAAGCTTTCTTT
- | - | TRBJ1-2 | TRBV28 | CASRLQGLTRGYTF | TGTGCCAGCAGGCTGCAGGGATTAACTCGGGGCTACACCTTC
- | few | TRBJ1-5 | TRBV2 | CASSYQTGTNQPQHF | TGTGCCAGCAGTTATCAAACAGGGACCAATCAGCCCCAGCATTTT
- | - | TRBJ1-6 | TRBV18 | CASSPLRGSSFLYSPLHF | TGTGCCAGCTCACCATTAAGAGGCAGCTCTTTCCTTTATTCACCCCTCCACTTT
- | - | TRBJ2-1 | TRBV5-1 | CASSPDSSYNEQFF | TGCGCCAGCAGCCCGGACAGCTCCTACAATGAGCAGTTCTTC
- | - | TRBJ2-1 | TRBV7-6 | CASSLAQAGVEQFF | TGTGCCAGCAGCTTAGCGCAGGCAGGGGTTGAGCAGTTCTTC
TRBD1 | - | TRBJ2-5 | TRBV2 | CASSDRGRETQYF | TGTGCCAGCAGTGACAGGGGGCGGGAGACCCAGTACTTC
TRBD2 | - | TRBJ2-7 | TRBV6-5 | CASSYSRLASYEQYF | TGTGCCAGCAGTTACTCACGACTAGCCTCCTACGAGCAGTACTTC
- | - | TRBJ1-6 | TRBV12-3/TRBV12-4 | CASRIQMDSPLHF | TGTGCCAGCAGAATTCAGATGGATTCACCCCTCCACTTT
TRBD1 | - | TRBJ1-6 | TRBV10-3 | CAISPTGEPYNSPLHF | TGTGCCATCAGCCCTACAGGGGAGCCCTATAATTCACCCCTCCACTTT
- | - | TRBJ1-6 | TRBV2 | CASSFNSGNSPLHF | TGTGCCAGCAGTTTCAATTCGGGTAATTCACCCCTCCACTTT
TRBD1 | once | TRBJ1-2 | TRBV7-6 | CASSPGGTGFYGYTF | TGTGCCAGCAGCCCAGGTGGGACAGGGTTTTATGGCTACACCTTC
- | - | TRBJ2-3 | TRBV11-3 | CASSLGEQDGSTDTQYF | TGTGCCAGCAGCTTAGGTGAACAGGACGGGAGCACAGATACGCAGTATTTT
TRBD2 | once | TRBJ2-1 | TRBV27 | CASSPRLARGNEQFF | TGTGCCAGCAGTCCGCGACTAGCTCGGGGCAATGAGCAGTTCTTC
TRBD2 | once | TRBJ2-1 | TRBV19 | CASTPLAGGPNEQFF | TGTGCCAGCACCCCACTAGCGGGGGGGCCCAATGAGCAGTTCTTC
- | - | TRBJ1-1 | TRBV5-4 | CASSFSRGNRAEAFF | TGTGCCAGCAGCTTCTCCAGGGGTAATAGGGCTGAAGCTTTCTTT
- | - | TRBJ2-7 | TRBV2 | CASSVRVSYEQYF | TGTGCCAGCAGTGTACGGGTTTCCTACGAGCAGTACTTC
- | once | TRBJ2-1 | TRBV18 | CASSPPTGGNEQFF | TGTGCCAGCTCACCCCCGACCGGGGGCAATGAGCAGTTCTTC
TRBD2 | - | TRBJ2-1 | TRBV28 | CATETSGGNPTYNEQFF | TGTGCCACCGAAACTAGCGGGGGGAACCCCACTTACAATGAGCAGTTCTTC
- | - | TRBJ2-2 | TRBV15 | CATSRDHFRSRTGELFF | TGTGCCACCAGCAGAGATCACTTTCGGTCACGAACGGGGGAGCTGTTTTTT
- | - | TRBJ1-2 | TRBV6-5 | CASKVAGKGYTF | TGTGCCAGCAAAGTAGCAGGGAAGGGCTACACCTTC
- | - | TRBJ2-7 | TRBV4-2 | CASSQQQDYEQYF | TGTGCCAGCAGCCAACAACAGGACTACGAGCAGTACTTC
TRBD2 | - | TRBJ2-1 | TRBV5-1 | CASSLYVLAGENNEQFF | TGCGCCAGCAGCTTGTATGTACTAGCGGGGGAAAACAATGAGCAGTTCTTC
TRBD1 | - | TRBJ1-4 | TRBV19 | CASSAPRGGGIEKLFF | TGTGCCAGTAGTGCCCCCAGAGGGGGCGGGATCGAAAAACTGTTTTTT
- | - | TRBJ1-2 | TRBV6-5 | CASSSQGFGYTF | TGTGCCAGCAGTTCTCAGGGGTTCGGCTACACCTTC
TRBD1 | - | TRBJ1-6 | TRBV4-3 | CASSQDKWDRGSPLHF | TGCGCCAGCAGCCAAGATAAATGGGACAGGGGTTCACCCCTCCACTTT
- | - | TRBJ2-1 | TRBV7-9 | CASSLWGDPSYNEQFF | TGTGCCAGCAGCTTATGGGGGGATCCCTCCTACAATGAGCAGTTCTTC
TRBD1 | - | TRBJ2-5 | TRBV5-6 | CASSLGYRGNQETQYF | TGTGCCAGCAGCTTGGGTTACAGGGGTAACCAAGAGACCCAGTACTTC
- | once | TRBJ1-2 | TRBV28 | CASSLHMAGVASGYTF | TGTGCCAGCAGTTTACATATGGCAGGGGTTGCGAGTGGCTACACCTTC
TRBD1 | once | TRBJ1-2 | TRBV7-8 | CASSSTRQGRYGYTF | TGTGCCAGCAGCTCAACTCGACAGGGTCGGTATGGCTACACCTTC
- | - | TRBJ1-6 | TRBV5-1 | CASSLARSWDSPLHF | TGCGCCAGCAGCTTGGCCCGGAGCTGGGATTCACCCCTCCACTTT
- | - | TRBJ2-2 | TRBV9 | CASSVVGAGELFF | TGTGCCAGCAGCGTAGTAGGGGCTGGGGAGCTGTTTTTT